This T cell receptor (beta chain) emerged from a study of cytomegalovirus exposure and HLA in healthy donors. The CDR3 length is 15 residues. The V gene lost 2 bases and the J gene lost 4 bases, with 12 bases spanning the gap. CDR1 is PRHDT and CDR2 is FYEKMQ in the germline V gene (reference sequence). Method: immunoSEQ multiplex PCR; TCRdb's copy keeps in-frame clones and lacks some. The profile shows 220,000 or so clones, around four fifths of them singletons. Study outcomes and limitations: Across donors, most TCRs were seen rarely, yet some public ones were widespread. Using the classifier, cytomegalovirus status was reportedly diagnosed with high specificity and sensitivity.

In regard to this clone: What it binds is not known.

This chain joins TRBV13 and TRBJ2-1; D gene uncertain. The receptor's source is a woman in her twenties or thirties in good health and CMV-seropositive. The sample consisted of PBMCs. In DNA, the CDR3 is TGTGCCAGCAGCTTATTCGGCGGCCTTTACAATGAGCAGTTCTTC. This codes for CASSLFGGLYNEQFF.